The clone carrying this T cell receptor (beta chain) has just a few counts. Its antigen remains unidentified. The sample is drawn from a study of T cells in Graves' hyperthyroidism and ophthalmopathy. Study conclusions and caveats: Ophthalmopathy cases were set apart from stable hyperthyroidism by a 13 V-J model.

RNA transcripts yielded amplified TCR beta CDR3 regions. Initially, a first-round RT-PCR of the TCR CDR3 employed the HTBI primer set. TCRdb processed the multiplex PCR reads anew with MiXCR; each CDR3 protein has one entry. This sample has hundreds of thousands of distinct CDR3 sequences; roughly 15% occur once, and the top ten carry roughly a tenth. The junction had 5 bases not matched to a gene; V was cut back by 7 bases and J by 0 bases. The CDR3 is made up of 15 amino acids. The germline CDR1 and CDR2 sequences are SGHTA and FQGTGA. Sequencing was carried out using blood. The receptor was isolated from a woman under 30 with Graves' hyperthyroidism. J is TRBJ2-2 and V is TRBV7-3; TRBD1 matches 7 bases. The CDR3 sequence is CASTPTGTNTGELFF. CDR3 in DNA: TGTGCCAGCACTCCGACAGGGACGAACACCGGGGAGCTGTTTTTT.